Shown below are 31 T cell receptor beta chains from a single sample sequenced in a study of blood T cells in healthy people across ages. It was with a sample-barcoded 5' primer and a J-beta primer mix that a second PCR of roughly 7 to 12 cycles was run. Via MiXCR, TCRdb re-called the 5' RACE reads, giving one row per CDR3 protein. Altogether about 1,500,000 distinct CDR3 sequences are present, 28% being singletons, with the ten largest covering approximately 7.7%. The specimen was blood. The receptor set was obtained from a woman in her twenties or thirties in good health.

This clonotype came up a few times. The chain couples TRBV7-3 to TRBJ2-1; 11 bases match TRBD2. The length of the CDR3 is 17 residues. After removal of 5 bases from V and 9 bases from J, the junction contained 15 bases not matched to a gene. The V gene's germline CDR1 is SGHTA and CDR2 FQGTGA. CDR3 residues: CASSLSTSGGAQGEQFF. In DNA, the CDR3 is TGTGCCAGCAGCCTCTCCACTAGCGGGGGCGCGCAGGGTGAGCAGTTCTTC.

This clonotype appeared many times. The J gene is TRBJ2-5, the V gene TRBV6-5; tentatively, D is TRBD1 (6 bases). Looked up from germline, CDR1 is MNHEY and CDR2 is SVGAGI. V was cut by 3 bases and J by 5 bases, with 16 bases left in between. The CDR3 sequence is 15 residues long. As DNA, the CDR3 is TGTGCCAGCAGTTATGAGCCACAGGGCCTCGAGACCCAGTACTTC. Its protein is CASSYEPQGLETQYF.

This clonotype was counted many times. J is TRBJ2-1 and V is TRBV29-1, with 12 bases identical to TRBD2. Germline V CDR1 and CDR2: SQVTM, ANQGSEA. Unmatched junction bases numbered 6, after V lost 7 bases and J lost 8 bases. The CDR3 contains 13 residues. CDR3 nucleotide sequence: TGCAGCGCCCGAGGACTAGCGGGATATGAGCAGTTCTTC. Its translation is CSARGLAGYEQFF.

This chain joins TRBV3-1 and TRBJ2-7; maybe TRBD1 (6 bases). Trimming removed 4 bases at V and 3 bases at J, with 13 bases between. CDR3 size: 14 residues. CDR1 is LGHDT, CDR2 YNNKEL, per germline (reference sequence). The CDR3 loop is CASSRGDTGYEQYF. The CDR3, as DNA: TGTGCCAGCAGCCGAGGGGACACCGGCTACGAGCAGTACTTC.

In its sample, this clonotype was seen many times. The rearrangement uses TRBV15 and TRBJ2-7; a weak D match, TRBD2 (5 bases). Germline-derived CDR1 and CDR2 are LNHNV and YYDKDF (reference sequence). The CDR3 is 13 amino acids. V lost 0 bases, J lost 5 bases, and 8 bases lay in between. The DNA of the CDR3 is TGTGCCACCAGCAGAGAGAGGGTCCACGAGCAGTACTTC. This sequence encodes CATSRERVHEQYF.

This clonotype was detected many times. The chain recombines TRBV5-4 with TRBJ2-7; 10 nucleotides match TRBD2. With 5 bases clipped from V and 9 bases from J, the junction kept 11 bases outside the gene matches. The CDR3 totals 14 residues. The germline V gene encodes CDR1 SGHNT and CDR2 YYREEE (reference sequence). The CDR3 is CASRSQREGLAQYF. The CDR3 DNA reads as TGTGCCAGCAGATCCCAGCGGGAGGGCCTAGCGCAGTACTTC.

The CDR3 nucleotides are TGCGCCAGCAGCTCCGTAACGGGGAGCTCCTACAATGAGCAGTTCTTC. This encodes CASSSVTGSSYNEQFF. The V call is TRBV5-1, the J call TRBJ2-1, with a tentative D call TRBD2 (5 bases). Germline V gene sequence: CDR1 SGHRS, CDR2 YFSETQ. This CDR3 spans 16 amino acids. Trimming pared 3 bases from V and 0 bases from J, leaving 13 bases between.

The rearrangement joins TRBV18 to TRBJ1-6; the match to TRBD1 covers 7 bases. This CDR3 is 15 amino acids long. Germline trimming cut 4 bases from V and 6 bases from J; bases unmatched to any gene: 6. CDR1 and CDR2 (germline): KGHSH, LQKENI. CDR3 amino acids: CASSLRDSPNSPLHF. The CDR3 region has the DNA TGTGCCAGCTCACTACGGGACAGTCCTAATTCACCCCTCCACTTT. Combining the CDR3 with reference TRBV18 and TRBJ1-6 gives the whole variable domain NAGVMQNPRHLVRRRGQEARLRCSPMKGHSHVYWYRQLPEEGLKFMVYLQKENIIDESGMPKERFSAEFPKEGPSILRIQQVVRGDSAAYFCASSLRDSPNSPLHFGNGTRLTVT.

This clonotype showed up just a few times. The chain joins TRBV5-1 to TRBJ2-3; 9 bases fit TRBD1. V trimming: 3 bases; J trimming: 2 bases; junction bases outside the gene matches: 4. Per the germline V gene, CDR1 is SGHRS and CDR2 is YFSETQ. The CDR3 has 15 residues. The CDR3 sequence: CASSYGQGTTDTQYF. For the CDR3, the DNA is TGCGCCAGCAGCTACGGACAGGGGACCACAGATACGCAGTATTTT.

The gene calls are TRBV5-1 and TRBJ1-6; D not resolved. V lost 0 bases and J lost 6, with 10 bases in between. From germline, CDR1 is SGHRS and CDR2 YFSETQ. CDR3 size: 15 residues. DNA for the CDR3: TGCGCCAGCAGCTTGGGGGCCTCTTTTAATTCACCCCTCCACTTT. Translated: CASSLGASFNSPLHF.

This clonotype was counted only a few times. A read error may account for a junction end that differs from germline. The CDR3 here is CTSSSLDRGSTEAFF. DNA for the CDR3: TGTACCAGCAGTTCCCTCGATAGGGGTTCCACTGAAGCTTTCTTT. The rearrangement uses TRBV6-2 or TRBV6-3 and TRBJ1-1; maybe TRBD1 (5 bases). CDR1 MNHEY and CDR2 SVGEGT come from the germline V gene. The CDR3 extends over 15 amino acids.

V and J are TRBV5-1 and TRBJ2-5, with 10 bases fitting TRBD2. This CDR3 comprises 15 residues. Trimming cost V 5 bases and J 5 bases; bases outside gene matches: 9. Germline-derived CDR1 and CDR2 are SGHRS and YFSETQ. CDR3 in amino acids: CASRAGGPVGETQYF. CDR3 DNA sequence: TGCGCCAGCAGAGCGGGGGGGCCAGTGGGGGAGACCCAGTACTTC.

V gene TRBV7-9 combines with J gene TRBJ2-3; no clear D. V lost 7 bases and J lost 1, with 15 bases in between. The CDR3 sequence is 15 residues long. CDR1 is SEHNR and CDR2 is FQNEAQ in the germline V gene (reference sequence). The CDR3 protein is CASTDMGVRTDTQYF. The CDR3 nucleotides read TGTGCCAGCACCGACATGGGTGTGCGCACAGATACGCAGTATTTT.

This clonotype was detected a few times. The chain uses TRBV6-1 and TRBJ1-5; D is unresolved. Deletions cut 1 base from V and 7 bases from J, with 14 bases between. This CDR3 region has 15 residues. In germline, CDR1 is MNHNS, CDR2 SASEGT. The CDR3 nucleotides read TGTGCCAGCAGTGAAGAGGGCCTCAGCGGGCAGCCCCAGCATTTT. Translation gives CASSEEGLSGQPQHF.

The chain links TRBV7-9 to TRBJ2-3; 10 positions match TRBD2. The germline V gene has CDR1 SEHNR and CDR2 FQNEAQ (reference sequence). This CDR3 is 16 amino acids long. V dropped 5 bases and J dropped 7; count of bases not matched to a gene: 12. The CDR3 is CASSQPSGRAANTQYF. The CDR3 nucleotides are TGTGCCAGCAGCCAACCGAGCGGGAGGGCCGCGAATACGCAGTATTTT.

V is TRBV7-2 and J is TRBJ2-7; possibly TRBD2 for D (5 bases). CDR1 SGHTA and CDR2 FQGNSA come from the germline V gene. The CDR3 is made up of 15 amino acids. Between the trimmed V and J ends, which lost 5 bases and 2 bases, there was a span of 16 bases. The CDR3 reads CASSAPASPTYEQYF. CDR3 nucleotide sequence: TGTGCCAGCAGCGCGCCTGCTAGCCCCACCTACGAGCAGTACTTC.

This clonotype has a handful of counts. This chain connects TRBV28 to TRBJ2-5; TRBD1 aligns across 7 bases. The V segment lost 6 bases and the J segment 2 bases; nucleotides outside the gene matches: 9. Germline CDR1 reads MDHEN; CDR2 reads SYDVKM. The CDR3 is 15 amino acids. This chain's CDR3 is CASSGDRTLQETQYF. In DNA, the CDR3 is TGTGCCAGCAGCGGGGACAGAACCTTGCAAGAGACCCAGTACTTC.

This clonotype was observed a few times. The V call is TRBV6-2 or TRBV6-3, the J call TRBJ1-2; D is ambiguous. Trimming took 8 bases from V and 8 from J, leaving 15 bases between them. The CDR3 extends over 12 amino acids. Germline CDR1 MNHEY, CDR2 SVGEGT. In DNA form, the CDR3 reads TGTGCCAGCTCTCCTGGTTTCGGAGGCTACACCTTC. This translates into CASSPGFGGYTF.

This clonotype was observed a few times. The chain recombines TRBV7-9 with TRBJ2-1; 7 positions agree with TRBD1. V was pared by 4 bases and J by 9 bases, with 6 bases of the junction left unmatched. This CDR3 has 13 residues. The germline gives CDR1 SEHNR, CDR2 FQNEAQ (reference sequence). The CDR3 sequence: CASSSTGVGEQFF. CDR3 coding DNA: TGTGCCAGCAGCTCCACAGGGGTCGGTGAGCAGTTCTTC. Combining the CDR3 with reference TRBV7-9 and TRBJ2-1 gives the whole variable domain DTGVSQNPRHKITKRGQNVTFRCDPISEHNRLYWYRQTLGQGPEFLTYFQNEAQLEKSRLLSDRFSAERPKGSFSTLEIQRTEQGDSAMYLCASSSTGVGEQFFGPGTRLTVL.

Note on this clonotype: Just one base apart from a much larger clone, this may be a read error. This chain connects TRBV29-1 to TRBJ2-1; D is perhaps TRBD2 (6 bases). Per germline, CDR1 SQVTM and CDR2 ANQGSEA. The CDR3 is 15 amino acids. The V end was cut by 5 bases, the J end by 2 bases, with 16 bases between. CDR3 region: CSVKAGGEPYNEQFF. Here the CDR3 DNA reads TGCAGCGTTAAAGCGGGTGGGGAGCCCTACAATGAGCAGTTCTTC.

This clonotype showed up just a few times. V gene TRBV7-2 combines with J gene TRBJ2-5; tentatively, D is TRBD1 (6 bases). The germline CDR1 and CDR2 sequences are SGHTA and FQGNSA. The CDR3 length is 14 residues. Trimming took off 1 base at V and 5 bases at J, with 11 bases between the two ends. CDR3 DNA: TGTGCCAGCAGCTTAGGGGACATAAGGGAGACCCAGTACTTC. It is translated as CASSLGDIRETQYF.

This clonotype has more than one count but fewer than ten. The chain carries TRBV7-6 and TRBJ2-1; D is possibly TRBD1 (5 bases). V was cut by 2 bases and J by 0 bases, with 11 bases left in between. This CDR3 has 16 amino acids. CDR1 and CDR2 from the germline V gene are SGHVS and FNYEAQ. CDR3 sequence: CASSLIQGASYNEQFF. The CDR3 nucleotides are TGTGCCAGCAGCTTAATTCAAGGGGCCTCCTACAATGAGCAGTTCTTC.

There are many counts of this clonotype. V and J are TRBV20-1 and TRBJ2-7; possibly TRBD1 for D (5 bases). V was pared by 2 bases and J by 9 bases, with 11 bases between. Germline V gene data show CDR1 as DFQATT and CDR2 as SNEGSKA (reference sequence). The CDR3 contains 11 residues. The CDR3 bases are TGCAGTGCTAGATTAGACAGTGGGCAGTACTTC. Translated: CSARLDSGQYF.

In DNA, the CDR3 is TGCGCCAGCACTCCGACAGGGGGCTATGGCTACACCTTC. Translated, it gives CASTPTGGYGYTF. This chain uses TRBV5-1 with TRBJ1-2, with 9 bases matching TRBD1. The CDR3 extends over 13 amino acids. Germline CDR1 is SGHRS and CDR2 is YFSETQ. Unmatched junction bases numbered 4, after V lost 6 bases and J lost 4 bases.

This clonotype was counted between two and nine times. V is TRBV20-1 and J is TRBJ1-2, with D uncertain. Germline-derived CDR1 and CDR2 are DFQATT and SNEGSKA (reference sequence). V lost 5 bases and J lost 7, with 8 bases in between. The CDR3 covers 10 residues. For the CDR3, the DNA is TGCAGTGCTTATAACAGTGGCTACACCTTC. Residues: CSAYNSGYTF.

This chain connects TRBV29-1 to TRBJ1-2; 9 bases are a match to TRBD1. This CDR3 contains 13 residues. The trim removed 7 bases at V and 8 bases at J, leaving 11 bases unmatched. Germline CDR1 and CDR2: SQVTM and ANQGSEA. CDR3 coding DNA: TGCAGCGCCGCGCCCTGGACAGGGGAAGGCTACACCTTC. Translation gives CSAAPWTGEGYTF.

This rearrangement joins TRBV2 to TRBJ2-5, with a tentative D call TRBD1 (6 bases). The CDR3 is made up of 15 amino acids. Trimming cost V 7 bases and J 5 bases, with 20 bases left between them. In germline, CDR1 is SNHLY, CDR2 FYNNEI. The CDR3 loop reads CASNGGRGLWETQYF. The CDR3 DNA follows: TGTGCCAGCAATGGCGGTAGGGGGTTATGGGAGACCCAGTACTTC.

The chain couples TRBV11-3 to TRBJ2-1; D is ambiguous. The CDR3 has 14 amino acids. V was pared by 0 bases and J by 7 bases, with 10 bases between. CDR1 is SGHNT and CDR2 is YENEEA in the germline V gene. CDR3 loop: CASSLEGPFNEQFF. The CDR3 DNA reads as TGTGCCAGCAGCTTAGAAGGCCCCTTTAATGAGCAGTTCTTC.

V gene TRBV5-5 combines with J gene TRBJ1-6; 9 bases are shared with TRBD1. Germline assignment: CDR1 SGHKS and CDR2 YYEKEE (reference sequence). The CDR3 is 16 amino acids. Losses at the gene ends were 6 bases for V and 7 bases for J; bases not matched to a gene: 11. Here the CDR3 DNA reads TGTGCCAGCAAAAGCAGGGCCGGGACAGGGAATTCACCCCTCCACTTT. The encoded protein is CASKSRAGTGNSPLHF.

The chain combines TRBV11-1 with TRBJ1-1; perhaps TRBD1 as D (6 bases). V was pared by 4 bases and J by 9 bases, with 15 bases between. The length of the CDR3 is 13 residues. The germline CDR1 and CDR2 sequences are SGHAT and FQDESV (reference sequence). The CDR3 here is CASSSSGGRKAFF. In DNA form, the CDR3 reads TGTGCCAGCAGCTCCTCGGGGGGGCGTAAAGCTTTCTTT.

V is TRBV9 and J is TRBJ2-3; 7 bases align to TRBD2. This CDR3 region has 19 residues. V trimming: 3 bases; J trimming: 2 bases; junction bases outside the gene matches: 18. CDR1 is SGDLS, CDR2 YYNGEE, per germline. The CDR3: CASSAYDALAGDPTDTQYF. DNA of the CDR3: TGTGCCAGCAGCGCGTATGACGCGTTGGCGGGAGACCCCACAGATACGCAGTATTTT. Drawing the rest from reference TRBV9 and TRBJ2-3, the complete variable domain is DSGVTQTPKHLITATGQRVTLRCSPRSGDLSVYWYQQSLDQGLQFLIQYYNGEERAKGNILERFSAQQFPDLHSELNLSSLELGDSALYFCASSAYDALAGDPTDTQYFGPGTRLTVL.